This T cell receptor (beta chain) was profiled in a study of blood T cells in healthy people across ages. Deletions cut 4 bases from V and 11 bases from J, with 17 bases between. CDR1 and CDR2 (germline): LGHDT, YNNKEL (reference sequence). The CDR3 runs to 13 residues. Combining a sample-barcoded 5' primer with a J-beta primer mix, a second PCR ran for about 7 to 12 cycles. MiXCR, applied by TCRdb to the 5' RACE reads, yields one record per CDR3 protein. The sample contains about 670,000 distinct CDR3 sequences, around 52% of which appear only once. The sample comprised blood. This sequence joins TRBV3-1 and TRBJ2-5, with D maybe TRBD2 (6 bases). This sequence was found in a woman of 80 years or more in good health. The CDR3 protein is CASSRAVTGEQYF. Written as DNA, the CDR3 is TGTGCCAGCAGCCGGGCAGTTACGGGGGAGCAGTACTTC.